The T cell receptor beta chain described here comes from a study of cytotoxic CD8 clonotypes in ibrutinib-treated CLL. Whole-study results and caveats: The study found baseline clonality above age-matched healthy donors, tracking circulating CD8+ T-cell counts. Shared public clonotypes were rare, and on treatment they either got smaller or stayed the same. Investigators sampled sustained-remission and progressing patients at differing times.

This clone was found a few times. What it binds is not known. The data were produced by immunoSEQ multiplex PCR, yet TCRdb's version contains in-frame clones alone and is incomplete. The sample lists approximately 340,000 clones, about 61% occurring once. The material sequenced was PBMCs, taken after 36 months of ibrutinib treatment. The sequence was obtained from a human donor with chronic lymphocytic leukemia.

CDR3 in DNA: TGTGCCAGCAGCTTAGACCCAACCACCGGGGAGCTGTTTTTT. Translating it yields CASSLDPTTGELFF. The V gene is TRBV11-2, the J gene TRBJ2-2; D remains ambiguous. This CDR3 spans 14 amino acids. Germline V gene lookup returns CDR1 SGHAT and CDR2 FQNNGV. The V end was cut by 0 bases, the J end by 4 bases, with 6 bases between.